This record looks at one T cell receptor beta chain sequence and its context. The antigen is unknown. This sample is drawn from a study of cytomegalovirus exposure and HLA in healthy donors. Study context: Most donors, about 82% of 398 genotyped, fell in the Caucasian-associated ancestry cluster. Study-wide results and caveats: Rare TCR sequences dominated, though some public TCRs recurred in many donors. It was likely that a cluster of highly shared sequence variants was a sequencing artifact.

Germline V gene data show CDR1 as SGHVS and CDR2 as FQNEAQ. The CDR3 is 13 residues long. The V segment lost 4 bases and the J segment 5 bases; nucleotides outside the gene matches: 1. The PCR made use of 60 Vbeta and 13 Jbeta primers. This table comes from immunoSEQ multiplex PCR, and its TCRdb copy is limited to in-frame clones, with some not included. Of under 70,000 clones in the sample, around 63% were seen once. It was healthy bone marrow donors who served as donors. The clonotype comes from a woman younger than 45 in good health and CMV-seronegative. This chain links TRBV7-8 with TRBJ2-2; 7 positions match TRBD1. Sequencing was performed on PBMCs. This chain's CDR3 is CASSSTGTGELFF. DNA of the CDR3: TGTGCCAGCAGCTCGACAGGGACCGGGGAGCTGTTTTTT.